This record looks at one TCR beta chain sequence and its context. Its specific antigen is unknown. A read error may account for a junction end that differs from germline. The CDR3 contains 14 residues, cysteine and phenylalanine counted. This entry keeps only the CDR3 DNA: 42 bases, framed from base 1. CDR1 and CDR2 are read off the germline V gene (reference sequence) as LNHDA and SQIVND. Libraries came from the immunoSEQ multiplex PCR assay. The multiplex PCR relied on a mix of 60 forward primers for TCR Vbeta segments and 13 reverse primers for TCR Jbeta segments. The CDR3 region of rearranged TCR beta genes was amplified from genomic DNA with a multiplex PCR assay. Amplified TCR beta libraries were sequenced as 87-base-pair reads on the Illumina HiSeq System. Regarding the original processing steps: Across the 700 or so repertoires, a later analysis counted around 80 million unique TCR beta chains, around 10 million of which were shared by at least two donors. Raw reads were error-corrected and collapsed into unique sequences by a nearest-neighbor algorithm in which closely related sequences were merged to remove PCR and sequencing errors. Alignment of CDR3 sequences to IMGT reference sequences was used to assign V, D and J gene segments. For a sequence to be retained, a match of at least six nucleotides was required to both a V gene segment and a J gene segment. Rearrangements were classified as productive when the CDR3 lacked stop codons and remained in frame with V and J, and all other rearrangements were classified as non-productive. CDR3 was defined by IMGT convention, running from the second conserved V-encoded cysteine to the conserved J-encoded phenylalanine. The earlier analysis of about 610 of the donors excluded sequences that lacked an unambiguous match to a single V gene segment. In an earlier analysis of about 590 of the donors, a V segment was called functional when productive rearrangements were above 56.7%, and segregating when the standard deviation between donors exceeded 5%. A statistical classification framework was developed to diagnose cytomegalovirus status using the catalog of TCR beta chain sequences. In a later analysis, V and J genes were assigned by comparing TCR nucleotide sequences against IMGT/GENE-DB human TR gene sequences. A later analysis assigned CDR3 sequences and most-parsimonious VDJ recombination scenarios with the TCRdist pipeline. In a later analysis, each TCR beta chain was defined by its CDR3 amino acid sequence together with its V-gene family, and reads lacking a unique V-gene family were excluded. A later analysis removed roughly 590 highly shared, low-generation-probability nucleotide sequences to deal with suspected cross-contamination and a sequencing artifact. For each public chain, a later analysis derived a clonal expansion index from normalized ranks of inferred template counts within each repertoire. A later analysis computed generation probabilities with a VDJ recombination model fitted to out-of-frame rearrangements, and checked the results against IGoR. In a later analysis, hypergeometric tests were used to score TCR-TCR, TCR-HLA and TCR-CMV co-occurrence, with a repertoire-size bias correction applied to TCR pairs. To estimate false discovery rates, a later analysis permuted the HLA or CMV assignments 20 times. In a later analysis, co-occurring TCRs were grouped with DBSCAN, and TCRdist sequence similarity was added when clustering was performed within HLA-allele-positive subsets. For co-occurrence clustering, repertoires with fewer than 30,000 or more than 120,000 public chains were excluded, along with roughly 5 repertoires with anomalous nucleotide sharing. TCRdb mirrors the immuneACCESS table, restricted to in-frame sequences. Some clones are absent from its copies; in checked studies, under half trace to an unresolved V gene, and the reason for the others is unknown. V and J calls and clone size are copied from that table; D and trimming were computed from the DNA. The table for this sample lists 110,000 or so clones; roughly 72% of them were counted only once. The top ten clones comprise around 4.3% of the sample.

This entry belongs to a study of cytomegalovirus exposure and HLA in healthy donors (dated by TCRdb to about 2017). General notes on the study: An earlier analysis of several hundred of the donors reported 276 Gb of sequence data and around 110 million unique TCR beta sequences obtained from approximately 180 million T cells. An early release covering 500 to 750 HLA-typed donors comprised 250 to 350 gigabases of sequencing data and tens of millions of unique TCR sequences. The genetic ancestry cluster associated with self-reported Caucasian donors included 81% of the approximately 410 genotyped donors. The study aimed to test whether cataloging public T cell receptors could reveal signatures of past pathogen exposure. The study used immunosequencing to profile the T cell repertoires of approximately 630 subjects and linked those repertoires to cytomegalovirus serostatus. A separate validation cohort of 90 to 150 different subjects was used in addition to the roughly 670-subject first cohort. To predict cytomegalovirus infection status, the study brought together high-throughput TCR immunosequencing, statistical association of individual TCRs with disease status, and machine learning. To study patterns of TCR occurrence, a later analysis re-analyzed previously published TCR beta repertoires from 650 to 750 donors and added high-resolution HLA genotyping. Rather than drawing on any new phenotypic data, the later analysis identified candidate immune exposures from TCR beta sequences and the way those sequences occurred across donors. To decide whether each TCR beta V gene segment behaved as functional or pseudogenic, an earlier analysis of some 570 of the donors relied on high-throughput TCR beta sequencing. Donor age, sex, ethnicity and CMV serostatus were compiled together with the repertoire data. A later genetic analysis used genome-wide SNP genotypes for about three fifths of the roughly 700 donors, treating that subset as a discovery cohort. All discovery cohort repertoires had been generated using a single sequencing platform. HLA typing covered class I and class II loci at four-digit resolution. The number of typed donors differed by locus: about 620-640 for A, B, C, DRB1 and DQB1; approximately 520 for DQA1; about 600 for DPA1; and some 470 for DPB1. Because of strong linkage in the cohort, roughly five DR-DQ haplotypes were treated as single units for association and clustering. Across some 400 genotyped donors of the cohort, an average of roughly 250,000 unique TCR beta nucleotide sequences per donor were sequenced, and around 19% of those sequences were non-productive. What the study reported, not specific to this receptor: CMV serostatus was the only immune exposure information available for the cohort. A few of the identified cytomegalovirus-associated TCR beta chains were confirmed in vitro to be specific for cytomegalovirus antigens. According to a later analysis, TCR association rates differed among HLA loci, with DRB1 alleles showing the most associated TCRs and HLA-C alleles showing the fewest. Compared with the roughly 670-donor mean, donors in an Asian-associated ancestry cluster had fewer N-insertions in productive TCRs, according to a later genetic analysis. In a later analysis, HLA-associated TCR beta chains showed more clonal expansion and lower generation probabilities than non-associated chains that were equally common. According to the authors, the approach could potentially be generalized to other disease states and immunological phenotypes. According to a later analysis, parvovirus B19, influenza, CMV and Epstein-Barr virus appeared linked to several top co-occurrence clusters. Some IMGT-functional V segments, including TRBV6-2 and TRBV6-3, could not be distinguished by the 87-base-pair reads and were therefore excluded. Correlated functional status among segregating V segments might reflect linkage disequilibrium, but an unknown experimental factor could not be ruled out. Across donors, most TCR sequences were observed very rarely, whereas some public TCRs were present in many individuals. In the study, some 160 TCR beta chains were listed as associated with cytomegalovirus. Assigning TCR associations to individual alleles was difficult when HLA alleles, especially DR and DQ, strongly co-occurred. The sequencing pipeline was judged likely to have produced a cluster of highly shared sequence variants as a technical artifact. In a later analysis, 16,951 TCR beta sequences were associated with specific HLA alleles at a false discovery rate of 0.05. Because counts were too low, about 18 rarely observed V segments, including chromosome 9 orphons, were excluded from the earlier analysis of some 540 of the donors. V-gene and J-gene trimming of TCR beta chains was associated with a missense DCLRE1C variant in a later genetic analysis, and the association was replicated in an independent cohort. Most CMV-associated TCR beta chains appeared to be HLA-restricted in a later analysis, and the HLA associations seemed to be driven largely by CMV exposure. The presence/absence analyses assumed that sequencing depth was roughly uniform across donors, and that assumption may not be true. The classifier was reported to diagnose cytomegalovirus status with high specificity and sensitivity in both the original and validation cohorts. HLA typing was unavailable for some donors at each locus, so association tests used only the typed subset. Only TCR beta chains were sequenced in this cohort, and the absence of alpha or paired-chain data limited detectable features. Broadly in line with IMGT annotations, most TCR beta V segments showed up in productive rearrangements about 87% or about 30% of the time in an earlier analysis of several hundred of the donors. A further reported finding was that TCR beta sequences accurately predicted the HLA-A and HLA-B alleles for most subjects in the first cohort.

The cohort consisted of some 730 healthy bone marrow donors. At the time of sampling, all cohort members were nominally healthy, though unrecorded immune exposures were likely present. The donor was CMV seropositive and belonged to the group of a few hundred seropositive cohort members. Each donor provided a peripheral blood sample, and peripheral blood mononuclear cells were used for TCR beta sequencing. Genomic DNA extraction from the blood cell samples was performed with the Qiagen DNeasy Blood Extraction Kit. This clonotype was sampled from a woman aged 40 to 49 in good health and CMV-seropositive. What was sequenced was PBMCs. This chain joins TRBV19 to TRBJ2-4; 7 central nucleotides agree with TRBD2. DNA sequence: TGTGCCAGTAGTGCGGGGGTGGGTAAAAACGTTCAGTACTTC. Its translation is CASSAGVGKNVQYF.